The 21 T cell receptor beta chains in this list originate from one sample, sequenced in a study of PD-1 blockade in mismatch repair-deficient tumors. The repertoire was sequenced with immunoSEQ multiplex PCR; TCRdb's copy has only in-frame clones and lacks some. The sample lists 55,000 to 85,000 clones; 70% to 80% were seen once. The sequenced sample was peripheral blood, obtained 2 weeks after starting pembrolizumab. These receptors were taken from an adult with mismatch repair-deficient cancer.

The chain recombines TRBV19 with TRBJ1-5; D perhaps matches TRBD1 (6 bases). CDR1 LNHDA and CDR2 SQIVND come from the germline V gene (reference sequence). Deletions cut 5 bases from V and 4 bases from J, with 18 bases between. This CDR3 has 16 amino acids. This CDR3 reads CASSSLTRGGNQPQHF. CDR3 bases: TGTGCCAGTAGTTCGTTGACAAGGGGGGGGAATCAGCCCCAGCATTTT. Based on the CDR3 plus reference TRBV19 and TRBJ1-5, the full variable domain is DGGITQSPKYLFRKEGQNVTLSCEQNLNHDAMYWYRQDPGQGLRLIYYSQIVNDFQKGDIAEGYSVSREKKESFPLTVTSAQKNPTAFYLCASSSLTRGGNQPQHFGDGTRLSIL.

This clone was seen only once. The CDR3 sequence: CASSPRGGLEQFF. The CDR3 DNA sequence: TGTGCCAGCAGCCCACGTGGCGGTCTAGAGCAGTTCTTC. J is TRBJ2-1 and V is TRBV11-2, with D unresolved. The CDR3 totals 13 residues. Germline CDR1 reads SGHAT; CDR2 reads FQNNGV. Deletions cut 5 bases from V and 10 bases from J, with 15 bases between.

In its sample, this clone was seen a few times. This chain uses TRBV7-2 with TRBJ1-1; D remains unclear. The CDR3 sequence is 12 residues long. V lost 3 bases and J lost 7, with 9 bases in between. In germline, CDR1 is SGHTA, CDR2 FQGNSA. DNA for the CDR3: TGTGCCAGCAGCTTGACACGAAATGAAGCTTTCTTT. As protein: CASSLTRNEAFF. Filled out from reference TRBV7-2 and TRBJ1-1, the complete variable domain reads GAGVSQSPSNKVTEKGKDVELRCDPISGHTALYWYRQSLGQGLEFLIYFQGNSAPDKSGLPSDRFSAERTGGSVSTLTIQRTQQEDSAVYLCASSLTRNEAFFGQGTRLTVV.

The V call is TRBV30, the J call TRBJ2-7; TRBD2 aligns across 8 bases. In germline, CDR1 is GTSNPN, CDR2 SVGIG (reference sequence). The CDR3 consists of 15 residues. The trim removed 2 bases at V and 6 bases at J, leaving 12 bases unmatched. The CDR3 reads CAWSPREGAGAEQYF. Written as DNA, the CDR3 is TGTGCCTGGAGTCCTCGGGAGGGTGCGGGGGCCGAGCAGTACTTC.

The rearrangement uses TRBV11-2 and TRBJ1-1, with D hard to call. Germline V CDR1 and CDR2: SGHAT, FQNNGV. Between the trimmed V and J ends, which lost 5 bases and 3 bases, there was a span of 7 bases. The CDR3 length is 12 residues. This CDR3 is CASSRGYTEAFF. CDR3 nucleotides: TGTGCCAGCAGCCGAGGGTACACTGAAGCTTTCTTT.

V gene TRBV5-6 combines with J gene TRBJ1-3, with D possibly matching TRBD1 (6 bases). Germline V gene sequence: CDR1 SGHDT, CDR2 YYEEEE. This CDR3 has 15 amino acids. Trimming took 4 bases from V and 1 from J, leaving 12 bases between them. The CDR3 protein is CASSLQGYSGNTIYF. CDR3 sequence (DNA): TGTGCCAGCAGCCTGCAGGGGTATTCTGGAAACACCATATATTTT.

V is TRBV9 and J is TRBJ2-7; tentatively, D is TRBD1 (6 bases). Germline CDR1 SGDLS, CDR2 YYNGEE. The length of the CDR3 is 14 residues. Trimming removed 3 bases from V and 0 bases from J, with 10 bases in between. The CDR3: CASSARDISYEQYF. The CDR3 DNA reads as TGTGCCAGCAGCGCCCGGGACATCTCCTACGAGCAGTACTTC.

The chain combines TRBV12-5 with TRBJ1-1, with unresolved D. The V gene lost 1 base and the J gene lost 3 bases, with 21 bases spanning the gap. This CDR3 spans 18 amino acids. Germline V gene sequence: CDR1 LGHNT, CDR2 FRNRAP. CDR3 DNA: TGTGCTAGTGGTTTGGAGGGCTCCCCGGGAGTTTTGGACACTGAAGCTTTCTTT. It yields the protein CASGLEGSPGVLDTEAFF.

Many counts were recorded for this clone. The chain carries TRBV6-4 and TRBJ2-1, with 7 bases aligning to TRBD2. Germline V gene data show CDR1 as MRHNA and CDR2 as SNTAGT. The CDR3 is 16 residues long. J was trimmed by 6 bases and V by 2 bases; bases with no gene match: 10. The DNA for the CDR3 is TGTGCCAGCAGTGACGCCTTGGGACGGGAGGTCAATGAGCAGTTCTTC. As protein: CASSDALGREVNEQFF.

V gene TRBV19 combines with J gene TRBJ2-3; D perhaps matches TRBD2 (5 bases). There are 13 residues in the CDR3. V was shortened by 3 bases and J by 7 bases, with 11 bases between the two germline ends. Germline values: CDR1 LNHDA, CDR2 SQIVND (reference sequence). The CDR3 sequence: CASSIPGLNTQYF. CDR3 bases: TGTGCCAGTAGTATCCCCGGACTGAATACGCAGTATTTT.

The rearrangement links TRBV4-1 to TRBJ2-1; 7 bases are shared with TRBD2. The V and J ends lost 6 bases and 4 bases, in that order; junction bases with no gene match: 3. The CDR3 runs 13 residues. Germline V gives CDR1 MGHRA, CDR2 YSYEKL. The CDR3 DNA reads TGCGCCAGCAGTACCGGGAGGTACAATGAGCAGTTCTTC. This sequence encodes CASSTGRYNEQFF.

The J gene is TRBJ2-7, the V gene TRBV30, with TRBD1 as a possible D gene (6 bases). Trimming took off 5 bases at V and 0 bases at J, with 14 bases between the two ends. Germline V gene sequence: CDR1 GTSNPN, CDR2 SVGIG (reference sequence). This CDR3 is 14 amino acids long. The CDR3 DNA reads TGTGCCTGGTCCCCGGGACACAGCTCCTACGAGCAGTACTTC. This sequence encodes CAWSPGHSSYEQYF.

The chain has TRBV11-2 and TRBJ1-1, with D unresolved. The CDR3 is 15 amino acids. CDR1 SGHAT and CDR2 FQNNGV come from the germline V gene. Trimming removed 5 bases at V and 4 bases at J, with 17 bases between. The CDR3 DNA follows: TGTGCCAGCAGCCCTCCCGGGTACCGGGGCACTGAAGCTTTCTTT. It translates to CASSPPGYRGTEAFF.

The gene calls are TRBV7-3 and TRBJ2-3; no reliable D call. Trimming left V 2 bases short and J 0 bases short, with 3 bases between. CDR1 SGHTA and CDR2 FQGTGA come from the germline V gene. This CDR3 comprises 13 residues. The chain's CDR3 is CASSLLSTDTQYF. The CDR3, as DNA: TGTGCCAGCAGCTTACTTAGCACAGATACGCAGTATTTT.

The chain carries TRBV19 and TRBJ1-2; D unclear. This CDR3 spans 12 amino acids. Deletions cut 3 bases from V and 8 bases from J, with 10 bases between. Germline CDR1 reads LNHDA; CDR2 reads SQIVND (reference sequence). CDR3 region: CASSMVPEGYTF. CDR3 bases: TGTGCCAGTAGTATGGTCCCTGAGGGCTACACCTTC. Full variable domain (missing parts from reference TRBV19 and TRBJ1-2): DGGITQSPKYLFRKEGQNVTLSCEQNLNHDAMYWYRQDPGQGLRLIYYSQIVNDFQKGDIAEGYSVSREKKESFPLTVTSAQKNPTAFYLCASSMVPEGYTFGSGTRLTVV.

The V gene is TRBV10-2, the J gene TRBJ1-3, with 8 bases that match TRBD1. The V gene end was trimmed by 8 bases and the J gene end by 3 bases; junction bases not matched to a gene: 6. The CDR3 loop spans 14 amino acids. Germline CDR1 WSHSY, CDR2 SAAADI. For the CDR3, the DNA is TGCGCCAGCGGTAGGGGACAGGATGGAAACACCATATATTTT. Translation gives CASGRGQDGNTIYF.

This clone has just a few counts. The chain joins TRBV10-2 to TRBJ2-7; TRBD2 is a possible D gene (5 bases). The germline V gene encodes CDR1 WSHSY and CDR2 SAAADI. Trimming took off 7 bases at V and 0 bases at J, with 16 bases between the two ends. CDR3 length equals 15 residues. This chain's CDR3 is CASTPRMGSSYEQYF. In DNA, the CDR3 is TGCGCCAGCACCCCGAGGATGGGGAGCTCCTACGAGCAGTACTTC.

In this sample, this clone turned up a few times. The CDR3 sequence is CASRSAGTYNEQFF. In nucleotides, the CDR3 is TGTGCCAGCAGATCAGCGGGGACCTACAATGAGCAGTTCTTC. The rearrangement links TRBV2 to TRBJ2-1; 7 bases are a match to TRBD2. This CDR3 is 14 amino acids long. CDR1 and CDR2 from the germline V gene are SNHLY and FYNNEI. V was clipped by 6 bases and J by 2 bases; unmatched bases: 4.

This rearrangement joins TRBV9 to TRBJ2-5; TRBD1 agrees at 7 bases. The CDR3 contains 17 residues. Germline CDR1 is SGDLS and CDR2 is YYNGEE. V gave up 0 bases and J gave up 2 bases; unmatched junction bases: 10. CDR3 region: CASSVAGASTGQETQYF. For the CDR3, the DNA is TGTGCCAGCAGCGTAGCTGGGGCCTCGACAGGGCAAGAGACCCAGTACTTC.

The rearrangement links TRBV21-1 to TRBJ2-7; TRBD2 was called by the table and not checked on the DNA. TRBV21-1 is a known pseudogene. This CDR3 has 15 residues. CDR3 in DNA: TGTGCCAGCAGCTTACAAGGAGGAAGCGGCTACGAGCAGTACTTC. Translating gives CASSLQGGSGYEQYF.

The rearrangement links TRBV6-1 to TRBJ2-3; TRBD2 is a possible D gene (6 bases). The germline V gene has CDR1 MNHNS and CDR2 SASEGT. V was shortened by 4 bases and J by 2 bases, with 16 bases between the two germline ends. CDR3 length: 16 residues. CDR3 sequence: CASSARRTGDTDTQYF. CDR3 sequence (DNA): TGTGCCAGCAGTGCCCGACGGACGGGAGACACAGATACGCAGTATTTT.